The 29 T cell receptor beta chains below all came from one sample that was sequenced in a study of glioma-infiltrating T cells. TCR alpha and beta CDR3 regions were amplified from RNA using iRepertoire nested multiplex PCR. A single record per CDR3 protein comes from TCRdb applying MiXCR to the multiplex PCR reads. Counted here are under 130,000 distinct CDR3 sequences, around 28% occurring once; the ten biggest clones make up 35% to 55%. The sample consisted of glioma tissue, nonneoplastic brain tissue, or PBMCs (not recorded which). All receptors come from a human donor with low-grade glioma or glioblastoma, undergoing nonglioma brain surgery, or in good health (not recorded which).

As for this clonotype: One end of the junction is discordant with germline, which a read error may explain. The V gene is TRBV6-6, the J gene TRBJ2-6, with D perhaps matching TRBD1 (6 bases). The CDR3 loop spans 17 amino acids. Germline V gene lookup returns CDR1 MNHNY and CDR2 SVGAGI (reference sequence). In nucleotides, the CDR3 is TGTGCCAGCAACACCGGGACACTCCTCTCTGGGGCCAACGTCCTGGCTTTC. It translates to CASNTGTLLSGANVLAF.

The table lists this clonotype with many counts. The gene calls are TRBV10-3 and TRBJ2-3; perhaps TRBD1 as D (5 bases). CDR1 and CDR2 (germline): ENHRY, SYGVKD. V lost 6 bases and J 6 bases, leaving 16 bases between the germline ends. The CDR3 has 14 amino acids. The CDR3 region has the DNA TGTGCCATCAGCCAGGGTTTACCGTTGGATACGCAGTATTTT. Protein product: CAISQGLPLDTQYF.

V and J are TRBV7-9 and TRBJ2-1; D is unclear. Germline values: CDR1 SEHNR, CDR2 FQNEAQ (reference sequence). The CDR3 has 16 residues. V was cut by 4 bases and J by 8 bases, with 21 bases left in between. As DNA, the CDR3 is TGTGCCAGCAGCTCAGCCTCTGTTAGGCTTGGCCATGAGCAGTTCTTC. This codes for CASSSASVRLGHEQFF.

This clonotype was observed at least ten times. This chain uses TRBV28 with TRBJ1-1; D gene uncertain. Germline lookup yields CDR1 MDHEN and CDR2 SYDVKM. The CDR3 is made up of 12 amino acids. Trimming removed 0 bases at V and 7 bases at J, with 6 bases between. CDR3 sequence (DNA): TGTGCCAGCAGTTTATGGGGCGGTGAAGCTTTCTTT. Translating it yields CASSLWGGEAFF.

This clonotype was detected ten times or more. J is TRBJ2-3 and V is TRBV20-1; 8 bases align to TRBD1. The CDR3 is 15 amino acids. Germline CDR1 and CDR2: DFQATT and SNEGSKA (reference sequence). Germline trimming cut 5 bases from V and 0 bases from J; bases unmatched to any gene: 7. The chain's CDR3 is CSASSTGESTDTQYF. CDR3 sequence (DNA): TGCAGTGCTTCGTCGACAGGGGAGAGCACAGATACGCAGTATTTT.

This clonotype was recorded a few times. The V gene is TRBV7-2, the J gene TRBJ1-5; no definite D call. Germline V CDR1 and CDR2: SGHTA, FQGNSA. The V and J ends lost 1 base and 5 bases respectively, with 9 bases between them. This CDR3 contains 14 residues. CDR3 sequence (DNA): TGTGCCAGCAGCTTAGTGCTGGTGGATCAGCCCCAGCATTTT. As protein: CASSLVLVDQPQHF.

This clonotype was observed at least ten times. The J gene is TRBJ1-1, the V gene TRBV20-1; D unclear. CDR1 is DFQATT and CDR2 is SNEGSKA in the germline V gene (reference sequence). Trimming took off 0 bases at V and 1 base at J, with 15 bases between the two ends. The CDR3 covers 16 residues. The DNA of the CDR3 is TGCAGTGCTAGAGATCGGGTAGGACCCGGGAACACTGAAGCTTTCTTT. This gives the protein CSARDRVGPGNTEAFF.

This clonotype was counted many times. The chain carries TRBV7-8 and TRBJ2-7; no firm D call. Germline loops: CDR1 SGHVS, CDR2 FQNEAQ. The CDR3 sequence is 12 residues long. V dropped 10 bases and J dropped 4 bases, with 14 bases sitting between them. The CDR3 region is CAITSFGYEQYF. The CDR3, as DNA: TGTGCCATCACTTCCTTCGGGTACGAGCAGTACTTC.

Details on this clonotype: This sequence may be a read error, since a much larger clone differs from it by one base. This chain uses TRBV2 with TRBJ1-5, with D possibly TRBD1 on 6 matching bases. Trimming cost V 7 bases and J 4 bases, with 14 bases left between them. The germline CDR1 and CDR2 sequences are SNHLY and FYNNEI. The CDR3 is 14 residues long. The CDR3 nucleotides are TGTGCCAGCAATCCGGGACACGGGAATCAGCCCCAGCATTTT. It codes for CASNPGHGNQPQHF.

The chain links TRBV11-1 to TRBJ2-3; D is uncertain. The germline V and J ends were trimmed by 5 bases and 0 bases, with 12 bases remaining between them. The CDR3 runs 15 residues. Germline CDR1 is SGHAT and CDR2 is FQDESV (reference sequence). The CDR3 region is CASSTSPISTDTQYF. As DNA, the CDR3 is TGTGCCAGCAGCACTTCACCTATTAGCACAGATACGCAGTATTTT. Complete variable domain (other parts from reference TRBV11-1 and TRBJ2-3): EAEVAQSPRYKITEKSQAVAFWCDPISGHATLYWYRQILGQGPELLVQFQDESVVDDSQLPKDRFSAERLKGVDSTLKIQPAELGDSAMYLCASSTSPISTDTQYFGPGTRLTVL.

There are a few counts of this clonotype. The chain combines TRBV7-9 with TRBJ1-1; D perhaps matches TRBD1 (5 bases). The V end lost 2 bases, the J end lost 7 bases, and 8 bases lay between the germline ends. Germline V lookup: CDR1 SEHNR, CDR2 FQNEAQ (reference sequence). This CDR3 has 12 amino acids. CDR3 DNA sequence: TGTGCCAGCAGCTTAAACGGGGGTGAAGCTTTCTTT. Protein: CASSLNGGEAFF.

Note on this clonotype: This may stem from a read error, because a much larger clone lies one nucleotide away. The CDR3 reads CASSAGVLETQYF. In DNA form, the CDR3 reads TGTGCCAGCTCAGCAGGGGTTCTAGAGACCCAGTACTTC. The chain joins TRBV18 to TRBJ2-5, with D possibly matching TRBD1 (6 bases). Looked up from germline, CDR1 is KGHSH and CDR2 is LQKENI. This CDR3 has 13 residues. With 5 bases removed from V and 4 bases from J, the gap between germline ends came to 11 bases.

This clonotype was seen ten or more times. The J gene is TRBJ1-2, the V gene TRBV6-6; the D is unclear. V was trimmed by 0 bases and J by 4 bases, leaving 15 bases between them. Germline-derived CDR1 and CDR2 are MNHNY and SVGAGI (reference sequence). The CDR3 covers 16 residues. The CDR3 sequence is CASSYSSAARAYGYTF. CDR3 DNA: TGTGCCAGCAGTTACTCGAGTGCAGCTCGTGCCTATGGCTACACCTTC.

The chain is built from TRBV29-1 and TRBJ2-7, with a possible D match to TRBD1 (6 bases). Trimming pared 6 bases from V and 4 bases from J, leaving 22 bases between. This CDR3 has 15 amino acids. In germline, CDR1 is SQVTM, CDR2 ANQGSEA. The CDR3 region is CSVRSTTGRGYEQYF. The CDR3 bases are TGCAGCGTCAGATCCACGACAGGTAGGGGGTACGAGCAGTACTTC.

This chain joins TRBV7-9 and TRBJ2-7; possible D gene TRBD2, 5 bases. CDR3 length: 14 residues. V was clipped by 5 bases and J by 4 bases, with 15 bases between them. Germline CDR1 and CDR2: SEHNR and FQNEAQ (reference sequence). As DNA, the CDR3 is TGTGCCAGCAGCCCACGGCCGCCGGGGTACGAGCAGTACTTC. It codes for CASSPRPPGYEQYF. Drawing the rest from reference TRBV7-9 and TRBJ2-7, the complete variable domain is DTGVSQNPRHKITKRGQNVTFRCDPISEHNRLYWYRQTLGQGPEFLTYFQNEAQLEKSRLLSDRFSAERPKGSFSTLEIQRTEQGDSAMYLCASSPRPPGYEQYFGPGTRLTVT.

This clonotype was counted between two and nine times. The chain links TRBV20-1 to TRBJ1-4, with D hard to call. Trimming removed 0 bases at V and 2 bases at J, with 7 bases between. The CDR3 is 14 residues long. Germline CDR1 reads DFQATT; CDR2 reads SNEGSKA (reference sequence). The CDR3 DNA is TGCAGTGCTAGAGACCCGGAGACTAATGAAAAACTGTTTTTT. This translates into CSARDPETNEKLFF.

V usage is TRBV18 and J usage is TRBJ2-5; D might be TRBD1 (6 bases). The CDR3 consists of 17 residues. V was pared by 0 bases and J by 5 bases, with 19 bases between. Germline loops: CDR1 KGHSH, CDR2 LQKENI. The CDR3 sequence: CASSPPTGKKLGETQYF. In DNA form, the CDR3 reads TGTGCCAGCTCACCACCGACAGGCAAGAAGTTGGGGGAGACCCAGTACTTC.

This clonotype was counted ten times or more. This chain joins TRBV3-1 and TRBJ2-3; D gene uncertain. Germline CDR1 reads LGHDT; CDR2 reads YNNKEL (reference sequence). The CDR3 is 14 amino acids. Trimming left V 1 base short and J 5 bases short, with 10 bases between. The CDR3 nucleotides are TGTGCCAGCAGCCAAGCCCAGATGGTAGATACGCAGTATTTT. This sequence encodes CASSQAQMVDTQYF.

This clonotype was detected many times. This sequence joins TRBV6-1 and TRBJ2-1, with D hard to call. Germline V lookup: CDR1 MNHNS, CDR2 SASEGT. This CDR3 contains 11 residues. V shed 7 bases and J shed 7 bases, with 8 bases lying between them. The CDR3 DNA follows: TGTGCCAGCATAAAGTTAAATGAGCAGTTCTTC. It encodes CASIKLNEQFF.

This clonotype was observed once. The J gene is TRBJ2-2, the V gene TRBV19; D possibly corresponds to TRBD1 (6 bases). The CDR3 consists of 15 residues. In germline, CDR1 is LNHDA, CDR2 SQIVND (reference sequence). Trimming shortened V by 5 bases and J by 6 bases, and 16 bases separated the two germline ends. The CDR3 loop is CASSPGTKSAGELFF. The CDR3 region has the DNA TGTGCCAGTAGTCCCGGGACAAAGTCTGCCGGGGAGCTGTTTTTT.

This clonotype was detected only a few times. The chain links TRBV5-4 to TRBJ1-6, with D possibly matching TRBD1 (6 bases). The CDR3 totals 15 residues. Germline V CDR1 and CDR2: SGHNT, YYREEE (reference sequence). With 0 bases removed from V and 9 bases from J, the gap between germline ends came to 13 bases. The CDR3 bases are TGTGCCAGCAGCTTGGGTGGCAGGGGATTTTCACCCCTCCACTTT. Translating it yields CASSLGGRGFSPLHF. Full variable domain (missing parts from reference TRBV5-4 and TRBJ1-6): ETGVTQSPTHLIKTRGQQVTLRCSSQSGHNTVSWYQQALGQGPQFIFQYYREEENGRGNFPPRFSGLQFPNYSSELNVNALELDDSALYLCASSLGGRGFSPLHFGNGTRLTVT.

Worth noting for this clonotype: This sequence may be a read error, since a much larger clone differs from it by one base. The chain links TRBV6-1 to TRBJ1-5; D not resolved. The CDR3 length is 16 residues. Germline CDR1 and CDR2: MNHNS and SASEGT. V dropped 6 bases and J dropped 7 bases, with 22 bases sitting between them. CDR3 in DNA: TGTGCCAGCAGCCTCAACGGATACCGTATCGGGCAGCCCCAGCATTTT. Its translation: CASSLNGYRIGQPQHF.

Of note for this clonotype: One base away lies a much larger clone, so this may be a sequencing read error. V and J are TRBV12-3 or TRBV12-4 and TRBJ1-3, with D perhaps matching TRBD1 (5 bases). The V end lost 8 bases, the J end lost 2 bases, and 13 bases lay between the germline ends. CDR3 length: 14 amino acids. The CDR3 here is CASSVQDAGNTIYF. CDR3 nucleotide sequence: TGTGCCAGCTCGGTACAGGATGCTGGAAACACCATATATTTT.

As regards this clonotype: This may come from a read error, since a much larger clone is one base off. The chain couples TRBV6-2 or TRBV6-3 to TRBJ2-7; D might be TRBD1 (5 bases). The V gene lost 2 bases and the J gene lost 3 bases, with 5 bases spanning the gap. CDR1 MNHEY and CDR2 SVGEGT come from the germline V gene. The CDR3 covers 12 residues. The DNA of the CDR3 is TGTGCCAGCAGTTACGACAGCTACGAGCAGTACTTC. Its translation: CASSYDSYEQYF.

In regard to this clonotype: Since the CDR3 does not end with the conserved phenylalanine or tryptophan, this likely comes from a read error. V is TRBV27 and J is TRBJ1-5; tentative D call: TRBD1 (5 bases). Germline lookup yields CDR1 MNHEY and CDR2 SMNVEV (reference sequence). This CDR3 has 14 residues. The CDR3 spells CAGSLRGVHQPQHL. DNA of the CDR3: TGTGCCGGCAGTTTAAGAGGGGTGCATCAGCCCCAGCATCTT.

The table lists this clonotype with a few counts. The chain joins TRBV5-1 to TRBJ2-1, with 12 bases lining up with TRBD2. CDR1 is SGHRS and CDR2 is YFSETQ in the germline V gene. J was trimmed by 9 bases and V by 4 bases; bases with no gene match: 11. This CDR3 is built from 16 residues. Written as DNA, the CDR3 is TGCGCCAGCAGCCCTTCATTACCTAGCGGGGGGGGTGAGCAGTTCTTC. Translated, it gives CASSPSLPSGGGEQFF.

This clonotype was seen a handful of times. This chain joins TRBV11-1 and TRBJ2-1; the match to TRBD2 covers 8 bases. CDR3 length: 13 residues. In germline, CDR1 is SGHAT, CDR2 FQDESV (reference sequence). The V and J ends lost 5 bases and 9 bases, in that order; junction bases with no gene match: 6. The CDR3 sequence: CASSRGGKVEQFF. As DNA, the CDR3 is TGTGCCAGCAGCCGGGGGGGGAAGGTTGAGCAGTTCTTC.

This clonotype was seen many times. This could be a read error, since a much larger clone is one nucleotide away. This sequence joins TRBV7-2 and TRBJ1-1; D call uncertain. Germline V gene lookup returns CDR1 SGHTA and CDR2 FQGNSA. This CDR3 region has 13 residues. Trimming removed 1 base at V and 5 bases at J, with 8 bases between. For the CDR3, the DNA is TGTGCCAGCAGCTTAGTGACAAGTACTGAAGCTTTCTTT. Residues: CASSLVTSTEAFF.

Written as DNA, the CDR3 is TGTGCCAGCACGTCCGAGGACAGCGCTTTACGCCAAAATGAAAAACTGTTTTTT. Encoded protein: CASTSEDSALRQNEKLFF. The chain combines TRBV18 with TRBJ1-4, with D maybe TRBD1 (6 bases). Germline assignment: CDR1 KGHSH and CDR2 LQKENI. Trimming cost V 8 bases and J 5 bases, with 27 bases left between them. The CDR3 extends over 18 amino acids.